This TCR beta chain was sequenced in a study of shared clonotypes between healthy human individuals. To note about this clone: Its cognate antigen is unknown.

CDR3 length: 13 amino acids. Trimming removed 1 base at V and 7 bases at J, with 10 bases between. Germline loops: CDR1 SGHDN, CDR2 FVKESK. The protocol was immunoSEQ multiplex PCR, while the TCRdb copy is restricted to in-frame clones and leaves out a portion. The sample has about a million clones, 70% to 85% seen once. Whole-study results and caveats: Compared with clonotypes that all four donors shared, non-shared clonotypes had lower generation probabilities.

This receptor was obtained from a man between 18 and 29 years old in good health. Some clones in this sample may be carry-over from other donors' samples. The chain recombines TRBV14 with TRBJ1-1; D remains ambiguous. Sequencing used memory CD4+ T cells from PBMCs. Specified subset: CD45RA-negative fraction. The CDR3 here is CASSQGMGFEAFF. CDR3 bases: TGTGCCAGCAGCCAAGGAATGGGGTTTGAAGCTTTCTTT. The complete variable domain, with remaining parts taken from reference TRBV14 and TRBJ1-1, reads EAGVTQFPSHSVIEKGQTVTLRCDPISGHDNLYWYRRVMGKEIKFLLHFVKESKQDESGMPNNRFLAERTGGTYSTLKVQPAELEDSGVYFCASSQGMGFEAFFGQGTRLTVV.